The 8 T cell receptor beta chains presented below share a single source sample, sequenced in a study of blood T cell repertoires in COVID-19. Assay: immunoSEQ multiplex PCR; the TCRdb copy retains only in-frame clones and omits some. Of 190,000 or so clones in the sample, approximately 87% were seen once. Sequences were obtained from peripheral blood. Receptors originate from an older woman with acute or convalescent COVID-19.

This chain uses TRBV7-2 with TRBJ1-2; tentatively, D is TRBD1 (6 bases). This CDR3 spans 14 amino acids. Germline V gene lookup returns CDR1 SGHTA and CDR2 FQGNSA. With 1 base removed from V and 6 bases from J, the gap between germline ends came to 12 bases. This CDR3 is CASSLGARGDGYTF. Here the CDR3 DNA reads TGTGCCAGCAGCTTAGGGGCCAGGGGAGATGGCTACACCTTC.

The chain links TRBV19 to TRBJ2-2; the D gene is possibly TRBD1 (5 bases). Trimming pared 5 bases from V and 7 bases from J, leaving 11 bases between. Germline CDR1 LNHDA, CDR2 SQIVND (reference sequence). The CDR3 spans 13 residues. The DNA for the CDR3 is TGTGCCAGTAGTTCCCCAGGGTTCGGGGAGCTGTTTTTT. Protein sequence: CASSSPGFGELFF.

This chain uses TRBV7-7 with TRBJ2-1, with 7 positions matching TRBD1. Unmatched junction bases numbered 4, after V lost 5 bases and J lost 0 bases. The CDR3 is 15 residues long. Looked up from germline, CDR1 is SSHAT and CDR2 is FNYEAQ (reference sequence). DNA of the CDR3: TGTGCCAGCAGCAAGGGACAGAGCTCCTACAATGAGCAGTTCTTC. Amino acids: CASSKGQSSYNEQFF.

V usage is TRBV5-4 and J usage is TRBJ1-2; D is unresolved. The length of the CDR3 is 13 residues. V was clipped by 0 bases and J by 6 bases, with 9 bases between them. Looked up from germline, CDR1 is SGHNT and CDR2 is YYREEE (reference sequence). Here the CDR3 reads CASSLGTGNGYTF. The CDR3 nucleotides are TGTGCCAGCAGCTTGGGGACGGGAAATGGCTACACCTTC.

V is TRBV28 and J is TRBJ1-5; D perhaps matches TRBD1 (6 bases). This CDR3 is 16 amino acids long. Germline V CDR1 and CDR2: MDHEN, SYDVKM. With 3 bases removed from V and 0 bases from J, the gap between germline ends came to 12 bases. The CDR3 DNA follows: TGTGCCAGCAGTTTCAGGACAGCCTATAGCAATCAGCCCCAGCATTTT. This translates into CASSFRTAYSNQPQHF.

The J gene is TRBJ1-5, the V gene TRBV12-3 or TRBV12-4; 9 bases map to TRBD1. The CDR3 contains 13 residues. V shed 5 bases and J 8 bases; nucleotides not matched to a gene: 4. In DNA, the CDR3 is TGTGCCAGCAGTCGGGACAGGGTGAAGCCCCAGCATTTT. This translates into CASSRDRVKPQHF.

This chain joins TRBV27 and TRBJ1-2; 9 nucleotides line up with TRBD1. The CDR3 is 13 residues long. V gave up 3 bases and J gave up 7 bases; unmatched junction bases: 3. Germline-derived CDR1 and CDR2 are MNHEY and SMNVEV (reference sequence). CDR3 amino acids: CASSLGQGGGYTF. Here the CDR3 DNA reads TGTGCCAGCAGTTTGGGACAGGGTGGTGGCTACACCTTC.

This clone was picked up one time. The rearrangement joins TRBV5-1 to TRBJ1-2, with a weak D call TRBD1 (6 bases). Trimming stripped 4 bases from V and 0 bases from J, with 10 bases between. Germline V gene data show CDR1 as SGHRS and CDR2 as YFSETQ. CDR3 length equals 14 residues. In DNA, the CDR3 is TGCGCCAGCAGCATGGACAGCACTAACTATGGCTACACCTTC. Residues: CASSMDSTNYGYTF.